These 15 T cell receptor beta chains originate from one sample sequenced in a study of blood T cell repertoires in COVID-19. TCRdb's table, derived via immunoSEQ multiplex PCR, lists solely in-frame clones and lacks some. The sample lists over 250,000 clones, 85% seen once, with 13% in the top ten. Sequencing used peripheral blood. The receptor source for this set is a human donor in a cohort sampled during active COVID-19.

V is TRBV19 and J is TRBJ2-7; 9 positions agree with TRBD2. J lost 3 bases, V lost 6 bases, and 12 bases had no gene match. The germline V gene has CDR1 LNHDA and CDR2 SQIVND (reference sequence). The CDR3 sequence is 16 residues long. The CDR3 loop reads CASSPRGASGIYEQYF. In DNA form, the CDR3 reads TGTGCCAGTAGCCCCCGGGGGGCTAGCGGGATCTACGAGCAGTACTTC.

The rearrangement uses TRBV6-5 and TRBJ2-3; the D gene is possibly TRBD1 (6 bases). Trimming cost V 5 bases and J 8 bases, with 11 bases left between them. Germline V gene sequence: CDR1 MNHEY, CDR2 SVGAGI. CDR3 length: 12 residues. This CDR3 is CASSQQGGTQYF. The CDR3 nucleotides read TGTGCCAGCAGTCAACAGGGCGGTACGCAGTATTTT.

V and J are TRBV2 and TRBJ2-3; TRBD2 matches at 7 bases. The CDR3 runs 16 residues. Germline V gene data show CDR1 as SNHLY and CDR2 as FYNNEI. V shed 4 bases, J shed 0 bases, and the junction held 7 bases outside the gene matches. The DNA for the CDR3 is TGTGCCAGCAGTGTCAACCCGGGAGGTAGCACAGATACGCAGTATTTT. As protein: CASSVNPGGSTDTQYF.

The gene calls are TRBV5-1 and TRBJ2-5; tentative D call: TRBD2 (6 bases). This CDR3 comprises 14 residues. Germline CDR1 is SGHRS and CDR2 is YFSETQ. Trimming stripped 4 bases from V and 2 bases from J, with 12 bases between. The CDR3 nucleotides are TGCGCCAGCAGCCCCGGGACTCTACAAGAGACCCAGTACTTC. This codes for CASSPGTLQETQYF. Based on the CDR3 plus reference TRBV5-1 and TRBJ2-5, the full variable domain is KAGVTQTPRYLIKTRGQQVTLSCSPISGHRSVSWYQQTPGQGLQFLFEYFSETQRNKGNFPGRFSGRQFSNSRSEMNVSTLELGDSALYLCASSPGTLQETQYFGPGTRLLVL.

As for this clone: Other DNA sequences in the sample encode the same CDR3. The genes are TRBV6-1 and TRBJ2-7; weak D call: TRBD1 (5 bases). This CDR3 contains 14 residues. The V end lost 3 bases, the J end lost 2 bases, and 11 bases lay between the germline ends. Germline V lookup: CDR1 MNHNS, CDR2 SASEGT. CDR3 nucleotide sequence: TGTGCCAGCAGTGATACAGGTGGGCCCTACGAGCAGTACTTC. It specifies CASSDTGGPYEQYF.

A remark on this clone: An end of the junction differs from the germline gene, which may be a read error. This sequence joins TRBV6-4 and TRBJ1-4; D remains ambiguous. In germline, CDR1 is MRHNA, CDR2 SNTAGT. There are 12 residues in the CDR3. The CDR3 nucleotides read TGTGCCAGCAGTGACGCTAATCGGGATGAATGTTTT. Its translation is CASSDANRDECF.

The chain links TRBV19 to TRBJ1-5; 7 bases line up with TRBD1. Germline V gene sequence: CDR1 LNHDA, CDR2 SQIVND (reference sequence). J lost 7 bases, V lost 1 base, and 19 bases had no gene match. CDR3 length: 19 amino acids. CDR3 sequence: CASSIGLSLWDRKLQPQHF. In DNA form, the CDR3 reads TGTGCCAGTAGTATAGGCCTCTCTCTTTGGGACAGAAAATTGCAGCCCCAGCATTTT.

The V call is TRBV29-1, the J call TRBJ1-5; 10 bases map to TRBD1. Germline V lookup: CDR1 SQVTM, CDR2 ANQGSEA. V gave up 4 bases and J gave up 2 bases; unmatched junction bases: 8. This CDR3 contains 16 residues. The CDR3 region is CSVGTSGTGGNQPQHF. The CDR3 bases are TGCAGCGTTGGGACCAGCGGGACAGGGGGCAATCAGCCCCAGCATTTT.

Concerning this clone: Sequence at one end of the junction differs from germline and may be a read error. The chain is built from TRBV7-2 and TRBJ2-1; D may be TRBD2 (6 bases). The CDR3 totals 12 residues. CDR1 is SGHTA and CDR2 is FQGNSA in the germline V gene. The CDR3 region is CASSLGGRLPVF. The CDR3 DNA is TGTGCCAGCAGCTTAGGAGGGAGGTTGCCGGTCTTC.

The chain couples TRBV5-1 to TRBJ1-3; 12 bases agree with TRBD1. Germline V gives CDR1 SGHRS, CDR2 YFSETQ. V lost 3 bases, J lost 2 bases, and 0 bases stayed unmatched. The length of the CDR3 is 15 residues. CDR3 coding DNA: TGCGCCAGCAGCTGGGACAGGGGGCCTGGAAACACCATATATTTT. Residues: CASSWDRGPGNTIYF.

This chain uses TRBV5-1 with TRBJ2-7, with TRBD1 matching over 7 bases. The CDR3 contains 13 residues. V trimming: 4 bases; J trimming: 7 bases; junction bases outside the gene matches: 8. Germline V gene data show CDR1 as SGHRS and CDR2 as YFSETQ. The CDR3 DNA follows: TGCGCCAGCAGCGGTCCAGGGGGTCAAGAGCAGTACTTC. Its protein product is CASSGPGGQEQYF.

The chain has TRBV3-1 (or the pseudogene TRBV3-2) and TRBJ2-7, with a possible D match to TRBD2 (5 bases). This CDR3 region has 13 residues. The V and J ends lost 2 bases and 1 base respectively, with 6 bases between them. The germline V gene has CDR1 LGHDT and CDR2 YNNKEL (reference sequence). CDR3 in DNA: TGTGCCAGCAGCCAAATAGCGTCCTACGAGCAGTACTTC. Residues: CASSQIASYEQYF.

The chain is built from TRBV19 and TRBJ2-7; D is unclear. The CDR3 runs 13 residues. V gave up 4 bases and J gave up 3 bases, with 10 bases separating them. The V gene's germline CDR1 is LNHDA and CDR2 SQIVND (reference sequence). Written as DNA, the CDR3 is TGTGCCAGTAGTAGTCTAGACCTCTACGAGCAGTACTTC. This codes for CASSSLDLYEQYF.

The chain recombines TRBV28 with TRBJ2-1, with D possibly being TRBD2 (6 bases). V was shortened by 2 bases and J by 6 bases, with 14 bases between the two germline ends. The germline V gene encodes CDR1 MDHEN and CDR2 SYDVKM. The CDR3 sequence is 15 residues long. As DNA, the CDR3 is TGTGCCAGCAGTTTACGGGCGGGATTGGGCAATGAGCAGTTCTTC. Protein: CASSLRAGLGNEQFF.

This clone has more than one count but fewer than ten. The DNA of the CDR3 is TGTGCCAGCAGCCAAGATTTTGGGACTAGCGGGAGGATCGATGAGCAGTTCTTC. Amino acid sequence: CASSQDFGTSGRIDEQFF. This chain connects TRBV3-1 (or the pseudogene TRBV3-2) to TRBJ2-1, with TRBD2 matching over 15 bases. The CDR3 consists of 18 residues. V lost 0 bases to trimming and J lost 8 bases; unmatched junction nucleotides: 8. The germline V gene encodes CDR1 LGHDT and CDR2 YNNKEL (reference sequence).